Each of the 32 T cell receptor beta chains below was sequenced from the same sample in a study of T cells after yellow fever vaccination. TCRdb reanalysed the 5' RACE reads using MiXCR and keeps one entry per CDR3 protein. The sample lists 500,000 to 700,000 distinct CDR3 sequences, over 15% occurring once. This sample comprised PBMCs, obtained 15 days after the yellow fever booster vaccination. These receptors were obtained from a man aged 25 to 40 who received the YFV17D yellow fever vaccine.

This clonotype was found a few times. The chain employs TRBV9 and TRBJ2-2, with TRBD2 matching 7 bases. Germline V gene data show CDR1 as SGDLS and CDR2 as YYNGEE. The junction had 10 bases not matched to a gene; V was cut back by 2 bases and J by 6 bases. The CDR3 consists of 16 residues. CDR3 in amino acids: CASSVGGTSRAGELFF. The CDR3 DNA reads as TGTGCCAGCAGCGTGGGAGGGACCTCCCGGGCCGGGGAGCTGTTTTTT.

This chain joins TRBV4-3 and TRBJ2-1; D remains unclear. The CDR3 runs to 14 residues. Germline V gene sequence: CDR1 LGHNA, CDR2 YSLEER. Trimming took 0 bases from V and 7 from J, leaving 10 bases between them. The CDR3 DNA reads TGCGCCAGCAGCCAAGATCACAGTTTGAATGAGCAGTTCTTC. Encoded protein: CASSQDHSLNEQFF.

There are a few counts of this clonotype. This rearrangement joins TRBV7-9 to TRBJ2-7; tentatively, D is TRBD1 (7 bases). The V gene lost 3 bases and the J gene lost 6 bases, with 18 bases spanning the gap. Germline V CDR1 and CDR2: SEHNR, FQNEAQ (reference sequence). The CDR3 sequence is 15 residues long. DNA for the CDR3: TGTGCCAGCAGCTTGGGCGGGCAGGGGGGAATCGAGCAGTACTTC. Translation gives CASSLGGQGGIEQYF. Full variable domain (rest looked up from reference TRBV7-9 and TRBJ2-7): DTGVSQNPRHKITKRGQNVTFRCDPISEHNRLYWYRQTLGQGPEFLTYFQNEAQLEKSRLLSDRFSAERPKGSFSTLEIQRTEQGDSAMYLCASSLGGQGGIEQYFGPGTRLTVT.

The chain joins TRBV10-3 to TRBJ2-2; the D gene is possibly TRBD1 (5 bases). Trimming pared 0 bases from V and 6 bases from J, leaving 8 bases between. The CDR3 runs 14 residues. Germline lookup yields CDR1 ENHRY and CDR2 SYGVKD. The CDR3: CAISESSGPGELFF. The CDR3 nucleotides are TGTGCCATCAGTGAGTCGTCAGGGCCCGGGGAGCTGTTTTTT.

This chain connects TRBV7-2 to TRBJ2-7; 9 nucleotides align to TRBD2. This CDR3 has 14 amino acids. CDR1 is SGHTA and CDR2 is FQGNSA in the germline V gene. With V trimmed by 2 bases and J by 7 bases, 6 bases remained unmatched. The CDR3 loop reads CASSLKAGGGEQYF. Written as DNA, the CDR3 is TGTGCCAGCAGCTTAAAAGCGGGAGGAGGGGAGCAGTACTTC.

This clonotype was observed a handful of times. The chain has TRBV3-1 and TRBJ2-5; 8 nucleotides align to TRBD1. Per germline, CDR1 LGHDT and CDR2 YNNKEL (reference sequence). CDR3 size: 15 residues. Losses at the gene ends were 4 bases for V and 5 bases for J; bases not matched to a gene: 9. CDR3 sequence reads: CASSRKWTGSETQYF. The CDR3 coding sequence is TGTGCCAGCAGCCGGAAATGGACAGGGTCGGAGACCCAGTACTTC.

The chain is built from TRBV4-3 and TRBJ2-1, with D perhaps matching TRBD2 (6 bases). Germline CDR1 reads LGHNA; CDR2 reads YSLEER. V lost 1 base, J lost 2 bases, and 9 bases lay in between. The CDR3 has 15 amino acids. The DNA of the CDR3 is TGCGCCAGCAGCCAAGCGGGAGTGGCCTACAATGAGCAGTTCTTC. Its protein product is CASSQAGVAYNEQFF.

The rearrangement links TRBV5-6 to TRBJ2-5; no definite D call. CDR3 length equals 11 residues. Germline lookup yields CDR1 SGHDT and CDR2 YYEEEE. V was pared by 4 bases and J by 9 bases, with 10 bases between. The CDR3: CASSDGAAQYF. CDR3 sequence (DNA): TGTGCCAGCAGCGACGGTGCCGCCCAGTACTTC. Full variable domain (outside the CDR3, taken from reference TRBV5-6 and TRBJ2-5): DAGVTQSPTHLIKTRGQQVTLRCSPKSGHDTVSWYQQALGQGPQFIFQYYEEEERQRGNFPDRFSGHQFPNYSSELNVNALLLGDSALYLCASSDGAAQYFGPGTRLLVL.

The chain joins TRBV7-6 to TRBJ2-3, with 9 bases aligning to TRBD2. The J segment lost 0 bases and the V segment lost 3 bases, leaving 7 bases of the junction unmatched. The CDR3 runs to 17 residues. Germline V gene data show CDR1 as SGHVS and CDR2 as FNYEAQ. The CDR3 sequence: CASSFVTSGTSTDTQYF. CDR3 DNA: TGTGCCAGCAGCTTTGTGACTAGCGGAACTAGCACAGATACGCAGTATTTT.

This clonotype was seen only a few times. The chain couples TRBV6-2 or TRBV6-3 to TRBJ2-6, with D possibly being TRBD1 or TRBD2 (5 bases each). Germline V lookup: CDR1 MNHEY, CDR2 SVGEGT. This CDR3 is built from 15 residues. Trimming took off 8 bases at V and 0 bases at J, with 11 bases between the two ends. The CDR3 DNA is TGTGCCAGCTGGGACGGCGTCTCTGGGGCCAACGTCCTGACTTTC. Translating gives CASWDGVSGANVLTF.

The rearrangement joins TRBV20-1 to TRBJ2-5; weak D call: TRBD1 (5 bases). The V and J ends lost 0 bases and 0 bases respectively, with 8 bases between them. This CDR3 is built from 14 residues. CDR1 is DFQATT and CDR2 is SNEGSKA in the germline V gene (reference sequence). Here the CDR3 reads CSARETGYQETQYF. As DNA, the CDR3 is TGCAGTGCTAGAGAAACAGGTTACCAAGAGACCCAGTACTTC.

The table lists this clonotype with a few counts. The chain is built from TRBV20-1 and TRBJ2-3; 9 bases line up with TRBD2. CDR3 size: 15 residues. From germline, CDR1 is DFQATT and CDR2 SNEGSKA (reference sequence). V trimming: 4 bases; J trimming: 5 bases; junction bases outside the gene matches: 10. CDR3 protein: CSATRGSGSGDTQYF. CDR3 nucleotides: TGCAGTGCTACCCGAGGTAGCGGGAGTGGAGATACGCAGTATTTT.

This clonotype has only a few counts. The chain combines TRBV4-3 with TRBJ2-5; tentative D call: TRBD2 (5 bases). This CDR3 has 15 residues. V was trimmed by 1 base and J by 5 bases, leaving 14 bases between them. CDR1 and CDR2 from the germline V gene are LGHNA and YSLEER. CDR3 nucleotide sequence: TGCGCCAGCAGCCAAGTCCGAGGGAGTGGGGAGACCCAGTACTTC. This translates into CASSQVRGSGETQYF.

This rearrangement joins TRBV29-1 to TRBJ2-3, with 7 nucleotides matching TRBD1. Germline assignment: CDR1 SQVTM and CDR2 ANQGSEA. Trimming removed 7 bases from V and 7 bases from J; junction bases left unmatched: 14. The CDR3 loop spans 14 amino acids. In DNA, the CDR3 is TGCAGCGACGGGGAAGGGGGCGTAGGGAATACGCAGTATTTT. Encoded protein: CSDGEGGVGNTQYF.

This chain joins TRBV18 and TRBJ2-3; the D gene could be TRBD1 or TRBD2 (6 bases each). V dropped 2 bases and J dropped 5 bases, with 11 bases sitting between them. CDR1 and CDR2 from the germline V gene are KGHSH and LQKENI. The CDR3 runs 14 residues. The CDR3 is CASSPEEGGDTQYF. CDR3 nucleotides: TGTGCCAGCTCACCAGAGGAGGGGGGAGATACGCAGTATTTT.

This clonotype has just a few counts. J is TRBJ1-2 and V is TRBV25-1, with a weak D call TRBD1 (6 bases). This CDR3 is built from 14 residues. CDR1 and CDR2 (germline): MGHDK, SYGVNS. Trimming removed 7 bases at V and 7 bases at J, with 19 bases between. The CDR3 DNA sequence: TGTGCCAGCACTTTCAGCAGGGGTACGGGTGGCTACACCTTC. It codes for CASTFSRGTGGYTF.

This clonotype was detected only a few times. V usage is TRBV6-2 or TRBV6-3 and J usage is TRBJ2-7; TRBD1 might be the D (5 bases). The CDR3 sequence is 14 residues long. Trimming left V 4 bases short and J 3 bases short, with 13 bases between. Germline V CDR1 and CDR2: MNHEY, SVGEGT. CDR3 amino acids: CASSSTEVGYEQYF. The CDR3 nucleotides read TGTGCCAGCAGTTCGACAGAGGTCGGCTACGAGCAGTACTTC.

V and J are TRBV5-6 and TRBJ2-4; possibly TRBD1 for D (5 bases). V dropped 3 bases and J dropped 9 bases, with 16 bases sitting between them. CDR3 size: 14 residues. CDR1 is SGHDT, CDR2 YYEEEE, per germline. This CDR3 reads CASSSERRGVIQYF. The DNA of the CDR3 is TGTGCCAGCAGCTCCGAAAGAAGGGGTGTCATTCAGTACTTC.

The J gene is TRBJ2-1, the V gene TRBV20-1; D unresolved. CDR3 size: 10 residues. Germline CDR1 DFQATT, CDR2 SNEGSKA (reference sequence). V shed 6 bases and J shed 13 bases, with 13 bases lying between them. The CDR3 here is CSAPVGRQFF. CDR3 nucleotide sequence: TGCAGTGCCCCTGTTGGACGTCAGTTCTTC.

This clonotype was detected a few times. The chain links TRBV20-1 to TRBJ1-2; the D is unclear. Per germline, CDR1 DFQATT and CDR2 SNEGSKA (reference sequence). Trimming cost V 1 base and J 4 bases, with 10 bases left between them. The CDR3 loop spans 13 amino acids. Here the CDR3 reads CSARGGSSYGYTF. CDR3 DNA: TGCAGTGCTAGAGGTGGCAGCAGCTATGGCTACACCTTC.

This clonotype was recorded a few times. This chain uses TRBV25-1 with TRBJ2-1; no firm D call. The CDR3 consists of 14 residues. Looked up from germline, CDR1 is MGHDK and CDR2 is SYGVNS. V was pared by 2 bases and J by 13 bases, with 18 bases between. This CDR3 is CASSELGRGNAQFF. The DNA of the CDR3 is TGTGCCAGCAGTGAACTAGGACGAGGCAACGCACAGTTCTTC.

This clonotype was seen a few times. J is TRBJ2-7 and V is TRBV6-5, with D maybe TRBD1 (5 bases). CDR3 length: 12 residues. Looked up from germline, CDR1 is MNHEY and CDR2 is SVGAGI. The ends were cut back, 7 bases at V and 2 bases at J, with 9 bases in the middle. The CDR3 nucleotides read TGTGCCAGCAATGACAGAACCTACGAGCAGTACTTC. Amino acid sequence: CASNDRTYEQYF.

The chain couples TRBV20-1 to TRBJ2-1, with 8 positions matching TRBD2. The germline V gene encodes CDR1 DFQATT and CDR2 SNEGSKA (reference sequence). V was clipped by 4 bases and J by 0 bases; unmatched bases: 5. This CDR3 has 15 amino acids. The CDR3 region has the DNA TGCAGTGCTAAAGAGCGGGAGCACTCCTACAATGAGCAGTTCTTC. It translates to CSAKEREHSYNEQFF.

The chain recombines TRBV10-2 with TRBJ2-2; TRBD1 might be the D (6 bases). Trimming stripped 6 bases from V and 1 base from J, with 9 bases between. This CDR3 contains 14 residues. The germline V gene has CDR1 WSHSY and CDR2 SAAADI. The CDR3 nucleotides are TGCGCCAGCAGCGAGGACAGGAACACCGGGGAGCTGTTTTTT. Its translation is CASSEDRNTGELFF.

In its sample, this clonotype was seen a few times. The V gene is TRBV12-3 or TRBV12-4, the J gene TRBJ2-7, with D possibly being TRBD1 (7 bases). V was shortened by 6 bases and J by 6 bases, with 15 bases between the two germline ends. CDR3 length equals 13 residues. DNA of the CDR3: TGTGCCAGCAGACCTAACAGGGGACTCGAGCAGTACTTC. The encoded protein is CASRPNRGLEQYF.

This clonotype was picked up a small number of times. The rearrangement joins TRBV20-1 to TRBJ2-3, with a weak D call TRBD2 (5 bases). Trimming stripped 6 bases from V and 3 bases from J, with 16 bases between. The CDR3 has 14 residues. CDR1 is DFQATT, CDR2 SNEGSKA, per germline (reference sequence). This chain's CDR3 is CSARARALTDTQYF. CDR3 nucleotides: TGCAGTGCACGTGCGCGGGCACTGACAGATACGCAGTATTTT.

This clonotype was counted only a few times. The J gene is TRBJ1-6, the V gene TRBV20-1; 7 bases agree with TRBD1. The CDR3 runs to 15 residues. V dropped 5 bases and J dropped 10; count of bases not matched to a gene: 14. From germline, CDR1 is DFQATT and CDR2 SNEGSKA (reference sequence). The chain's CDR3 is CSAYRRQGESSPLHF. CDR3 nucleotides: TGCAGTGCTTACCGTCGACAGGGCGAAAGCTCACCCCTCCACTTT.

The J gene is TRBJ2-5, the V gene TRBV4-3; D may be TRBD2 (6 bases). The CDR3 extends over 14 amino acids. The germline V gene encodes CDR1 LGHNA and CDR2 YSLEER. Trimming left V 5 bases short and J 5 bases short, with 15 bases between. CDR3 sequence: CASSWDGGTETQYF. CDR3 DNA: TGCGCCAGCAGCTGGGACGGCGGGACGGAGACCCAGTACTTC.

The chain carries TRBV20-1 and TRBJ1-1; 7 positions match TRBD1. From germline, CDR1 is DFQATT and CDR2 SNEGSKA (reference sequence). Trimming removed 6 bases from V and 4 bases from J; junction bases left unmatched: 8. This CDR3 contains 13 residues. The DNA of the CDR3 is TGCAGTGCCGAGGGGGCTGGGATCACTGAAGCTTTCTTT. This sequence encodes CSAEGAGITEAFF.

Concerning this clonotype: The junction does not match germline at one end; this may be a read error. The chain combines TRBV12-3 or TRBV12-4 with TRBJ1-1, with D perhaps TRBD1 (5 bases). The CDR3 is 12 residues long. In DNA form, the CDR3 reads TGTGCCAGCAGTAAGGTAGAACAGGAAGCTTTTTTT. Its translation: CASSKVEQEAFF.

This clonotype came up a few times. The gene calls are TRBV24-1 and TRBJ2-1; D ambiguous. Trimming stripped 6 bases from V and 8 bases from J, with 13 bases between. This CDR3 region has 13 residues. The germline CDR1 and CDR2 sequences are KGHDR and SFDVKD. CDR3 amino acids: CATSPTPGDEQFF. DNA for the CDR3: TGTGCCACCAGTCCTACCCCCGGCGATGAGCAGTTCTTC.

Of note for this clonotype: A much more abundant neighbour one base away suggests this may be a read error. The V and J genes are TRBV28 and TRBJ2-1; 7 positions match TRBD1. The germline gives CDR1 MDHEN, CDR2 SYDVKM. The V segment lost 6 bases and the J segment 7 bases; nucleotides outside the gene matches: 0. The CDR3 loop spans 11 amino acids. CDR3 in amino acids: CASRQGNEQFF. DNA for the CDR3: TGTGCCAGCAGACAGGGGAATGAGCAGTTCTTC.